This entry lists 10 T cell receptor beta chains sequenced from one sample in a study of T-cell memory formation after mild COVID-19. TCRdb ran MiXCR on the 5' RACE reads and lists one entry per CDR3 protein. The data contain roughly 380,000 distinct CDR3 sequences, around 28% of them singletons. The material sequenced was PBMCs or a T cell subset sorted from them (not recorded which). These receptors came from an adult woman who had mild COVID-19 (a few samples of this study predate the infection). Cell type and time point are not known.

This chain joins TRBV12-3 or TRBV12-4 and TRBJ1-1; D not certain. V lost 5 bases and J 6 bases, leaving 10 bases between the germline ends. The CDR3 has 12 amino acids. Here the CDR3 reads CASSPGTPEAFF. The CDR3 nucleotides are TGTGCCAGCAGTCCCGGCACCCCTGAAGCTTTCTTT.

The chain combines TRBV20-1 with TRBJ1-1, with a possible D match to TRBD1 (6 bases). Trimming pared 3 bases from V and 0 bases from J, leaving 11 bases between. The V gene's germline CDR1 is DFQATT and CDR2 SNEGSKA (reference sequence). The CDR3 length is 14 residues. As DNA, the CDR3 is TGCAGTGCTAGTCAGGGGAGCATGAACACTGAAGCTTTCTTT. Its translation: CSASQGSMNTEAFF.

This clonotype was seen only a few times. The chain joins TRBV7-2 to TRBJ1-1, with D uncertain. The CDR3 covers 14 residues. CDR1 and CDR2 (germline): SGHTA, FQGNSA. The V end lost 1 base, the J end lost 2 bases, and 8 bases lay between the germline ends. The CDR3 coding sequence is TGTGCCAGCAGCTTAGAGGTCTCTAACACTGAAGCTTTCTTT. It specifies CASSLEVSNTEAFF.

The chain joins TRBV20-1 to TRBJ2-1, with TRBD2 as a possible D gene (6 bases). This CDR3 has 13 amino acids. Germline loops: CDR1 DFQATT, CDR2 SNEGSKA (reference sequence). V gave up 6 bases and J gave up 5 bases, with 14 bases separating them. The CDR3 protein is CSAWDWIDNEQFF. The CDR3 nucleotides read TGCAGTGCGTGGGACTGGATTGACAATGAGCAGTTCTTC.

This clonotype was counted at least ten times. CDR3 sequence (DNA): TGTGCCAGCACCGATCCCGGACTAGCCGAGCAGTTCTTC. Its translation: CASTDPGLAEQFF. This chain connects TRBV12-3 or TRBV12-4 to TRBJ2-1; 8 positions agree with TRBD2. The CDR3 runs 13 residues. The J segment lost 10 bases and the V segment lost 7 bases, leaving 9 bases of the junction unmatched.

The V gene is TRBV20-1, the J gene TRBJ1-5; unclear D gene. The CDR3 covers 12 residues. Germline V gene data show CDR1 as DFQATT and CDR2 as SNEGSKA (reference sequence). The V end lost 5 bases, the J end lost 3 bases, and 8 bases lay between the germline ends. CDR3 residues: CSAGGFNQPQHF. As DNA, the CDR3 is TGCAGTGCTGGTGGGTTCAATCAGCCCCAGCATTTT.

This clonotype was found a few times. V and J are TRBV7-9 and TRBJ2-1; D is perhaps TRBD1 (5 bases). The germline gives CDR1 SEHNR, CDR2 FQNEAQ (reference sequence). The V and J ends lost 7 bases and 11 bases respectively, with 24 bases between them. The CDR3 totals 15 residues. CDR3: CASTHSGPGAKKQFF. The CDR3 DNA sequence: TGTGCCAGCACTCACTCGGGCCCTGGGGCTAAAAAGCAGTTCTTC.

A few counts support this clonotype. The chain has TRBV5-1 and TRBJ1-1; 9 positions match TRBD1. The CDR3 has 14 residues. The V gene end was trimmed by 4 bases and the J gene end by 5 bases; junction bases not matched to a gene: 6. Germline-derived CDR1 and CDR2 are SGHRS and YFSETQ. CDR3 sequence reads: CASSATGGDTEAFF. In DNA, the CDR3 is TGCGCCAGCAGCGCCACAGGGGGCGATACTGAAGCTTTCTTT.

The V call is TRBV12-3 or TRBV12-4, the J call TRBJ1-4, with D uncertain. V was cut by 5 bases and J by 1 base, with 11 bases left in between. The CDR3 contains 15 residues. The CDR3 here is CASSPPVGTNEKLFF. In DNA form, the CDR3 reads TGTGCCAGCAGTCCTCCCGTTGGAACTAATGAAAAACTGTTTTTT.

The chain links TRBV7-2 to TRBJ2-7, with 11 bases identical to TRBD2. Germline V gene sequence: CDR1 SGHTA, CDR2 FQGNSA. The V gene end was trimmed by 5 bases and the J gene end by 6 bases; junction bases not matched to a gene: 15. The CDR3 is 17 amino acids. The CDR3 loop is CASSPPGIAGGKSEQYF. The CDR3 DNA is TGTGCCAGCAGCCCGCCGGGAATAGCGGGAGGGAAGTCCGAGCAGTACTTC.